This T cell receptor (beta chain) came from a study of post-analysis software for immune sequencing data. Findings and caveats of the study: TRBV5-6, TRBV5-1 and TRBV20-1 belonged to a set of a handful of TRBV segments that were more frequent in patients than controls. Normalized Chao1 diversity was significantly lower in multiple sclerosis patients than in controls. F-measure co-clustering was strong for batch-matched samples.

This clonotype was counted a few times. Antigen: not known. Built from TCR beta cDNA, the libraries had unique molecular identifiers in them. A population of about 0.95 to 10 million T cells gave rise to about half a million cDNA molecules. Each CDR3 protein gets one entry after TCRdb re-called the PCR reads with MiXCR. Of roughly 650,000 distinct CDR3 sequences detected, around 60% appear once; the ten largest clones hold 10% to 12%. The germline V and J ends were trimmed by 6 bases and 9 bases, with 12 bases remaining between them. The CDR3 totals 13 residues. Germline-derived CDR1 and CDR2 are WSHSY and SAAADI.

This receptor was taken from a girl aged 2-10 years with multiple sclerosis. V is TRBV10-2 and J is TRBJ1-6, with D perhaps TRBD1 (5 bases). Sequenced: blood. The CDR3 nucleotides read TGCGCCAGCAGGTCCCAGGGCAGTTCACCCCTCCACTTT. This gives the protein CASRSQGSSPLHF.